What follows describes a single T cell receptor (beta chain). Antigen: not known. The CDR3 has 11 residues. V lost 7 bases to trimming and J lost 4 bases, with 5 bases between them. Germline V CDR1 and CDR2: SGHVS, FQNEAQ. Profiling relied on immunoSEQ multiplex PCR, and the TCRdb table lists in-frame clones only, not all of them. Of 15,000 or so clones listed, 65% to 85% were seen once; the top ten hold roughly 29%. This sample is part of a study of EBV T-cell therapy then PD-1 blockade in nasopharyngeal carcinoma. Treatment given: AdE1-LMPpoly-expanded autologous EBV-specific T-cell therapy followed by anti-PD-1 nivolumab.

Material: CD8+ T cells from blood, obtained at day 0 from a patient whose treatment included autologous EBV-specific T cells and nivolumab. This receptor was identified in a man aged 35 to 55 with nasopharyngeal carcinoma. The V gene is TRBV7-8, the J gene TRBJ1-3; unclear D gene. The chain's CDR3 is CASIRGNTIYF. As DNA, the CDR3 is TGTGCCAGCATTCGGGGAAACACCATATATTTT. The variable domain in full, completed from reference TRBV7-8 and TRBJ1-3, reads GAGVSQSPRYKVAKRGQDVALRCDPISGHVSLFWYQQALGQGPEFLTYFQNEAQLDKSGLPSDRFFAERPEGSVSTLKIQRTQQEDSAVYLCASIRGNTIYFGEGSWLTVV.